These 27 T cell receptor beta chains originate from one sample sequenced in a study of T cells after yellow fever vaccination. TCRdb re-called the 5' RACE reads with MiXCR, one entry per CDR3 protein. The data show more than 450,000 distinct CDR3 sequences, with just over 20% seen just once and approximately 16% held by the top ten. The sample here was PBMCs, taken 21 days after the first yellow fever vaccination. The receptors come from a man aged 18 to 30 who received the YFV17D yellow fever vaccine.

The CDR3 DNA follows: TGTGCCAGCAGCACGGGTCTAACAGTACCAGACGCCAAAAACATTCAGTACTTC. This codes for CASSTGLTVPDAKNIQYF. The chain is built from TRBV11-2 and TRBJ2-4; no clear D gene. The germline V gene encodes CDR1 SGHAT and CDR2 FQNNGV. The CDR3 spans 18 residues. V lost 5 bases and J lost 1, with 21 bases in between.

This chain joins TRBV7-3 and TRBJ2-3; D tentatively reads TRBD1 or TRBD2 (6 bases each). V was pared by 2 bases and J by 6 bases, with 18 bases between. The CDR3 has 16 amino acids. The germline V gene has CDR1 SGHTA and CDR2 FQGTGA. The CDR3 DNA sequence: TGTGCCAGCAGCTTAGATCCGGGGGCACAAGGCGATACGCAGTATTTT. Its translation: CASSLDPGAQGDTQYF.

This clonotype was counted only a few times. The chain is built from TRBV4-3 and TRBJ1-1; D is undetermined. CDR1 and CDR2 from the germline V gene are LGHNA and YSLEER. The CDR3 totals 17 residues. The V end was cut by 0 bases, the J end by 2 bases, with 16 bases between. The CDR3 nucleotides read TGCGCCAGCAGCCAAGATAGGTCCAGGAGGGTTAACACTGAAGCTTTCTTT. Protein: CASSQDRSRRVNTEAFF.

The chain joins TRBV15 to TRBJ2-5; D ambiguous. Germline CDR1 is LNHNV and CDR2 is YYDKDF (reference sequence). CDR3 size: 17 residues. Trimming took 0 bases from V and 0 from J, leaving 14 bases between them. CDR3 amino acids: CATSRDRVGQYQETQYF. In nucleotides, the CDR3 is TGTGCCACCAGCAGAGATCGGGTGGGCCAGTACCAAGAGACCCAGTACTTC.

This clonotype appeared many times. This sequence joins TRBV7-2 and TRBJ2-3; a possible D gene is TRBD2 (6 bases). The CDR3 covers 13 residues. Germline-derived CDR1 and CDR2 are SGHTA and FQGNSA. Trimming took 6 bases from V and 5 from J, leaving 12 bases between them. For the CDR3, the DNA is TGTGCCAGCAGTTCCACCGGGGGAGATACGCAGTATTTT. This gives the protein CASSSTGGDTQYF.

This clonotype was counted a few times. The V call is TRBV14, the J call TRBJ2-2, with D perhaps TRBD1 or TRBD2 (6 bases each). The CDR3 has 16 amino acids. V lost 4 bases and J lost 2, with 14 bases in between. Looked up from germline, CDR1 is SGHDN and CDR2 is FVKESK. CDR3 DNA sequence: TGTGCCAGCAGCCCGAGGGGGGAACTTAACACCGGGGAGCTGTTTTTT. Amino acid sequence: CASSPRGELNTGELFF.

The chain combines TRBV6-2 or TRBV6-3 with TRBJ2-5, with a weak D call TRBD1 (6 bases). Germline V gives CDR1 MNHEY, CDR2 SVGEGT. The germline V and J ends were trimmed by 6 bases and 1 base, with 9 bases remaining between them. This CDR3 contains 13 residues. DNA of the CDR3: TGTGCCAGCAGCGGACAGACCCAAGAGACCCAGTACTTC. Protein product: CASSGQTQETQYF.

This clonotype was detected a few times. The chain uses TRBV19 and TRBJ2-5; D may match TRBD1 or TRBD2 (5 bases each). Germline V CDR1 and CDR2: LNHDA, SQIVND (reference sequence). The CDR3 is 16 residues long. The ends were cut back, 10 bases at V and 1 base at J, with 22 bases in the middle. CDR3 sequence reads: CATKSRDPWAQETQYF. The CDR3 nucleotides are TGTGCCACAAAGTCCAGGGACCCCTGGGCCCAAGAGACCCAGTACTTC.

This clonotype was observed a handful of times. V gene TRBV6-1 combines with J gene TRBJ2-7, with 8 bases aligning to TRBD1. Unmatched junction bases numbered 8, after V lost 4 bases and J lost 3 bases. Germline CDR1 and CDR2: MNHNS and SASEGT. This CDR3 comprises 15 residues. CDR3 nucleotide sequence: TGTGCCAGCAGTGGTAACAGGGGGACCGTCTACGAGCAGTACTTC. This encodes CASSGNRGTVYEQYF.

This clonotype was counted a few times. The chain links TRBV6-5 to TRBJ2-1; D is perhaps TRBD2 (6 bases). Germline loops: CDR1 MNHEY, CDR2 SVGAGI. V shed 4 bases and J shed 5 bases, with 9 bases lying between them. CDR3 size: 13 residues. CDR3 sequence: CASSLPGDNEQFF. The CDR3 bases are TGTGCCAGCAGTTTACCGGGGGACAATGAGCAGTTCTTC.

The chain is built from TRBV20-1 and TRBJ2-6; TRBD1 matches 9 bases. The CDR3 contains 17 residues. The germline CDR1 and CDR2 sequences are DFQATT and SNEGSKA (reference sequence). V was clipped by 3 bases and J by 2 bases; unmatched bases: 8. The CDR3 region has the DNA TGCAGTGCTAGGAGGGGACAGGGAAGGCCTGGGGCCAACGTCCTGACTTTC. This encodes CSARRGQGRPGANVLTF.

CDR3 nucleotides: TGTGCCAGCAGCTTATCGTCGGCGCAAGAGACCCAGTACTTC. Protein product: CASSLSSAQETQYF. The rearrangement joins TRBV7-9 to TRBJ2-5, with D uncertain. Trimming removed 2 bases from V and 2 bases from J, with 9 bases in between. This CDR3 comprises 14 residues. Germline V gene data show CDR1 as SEHNR and CDR2 as FQNEAQ (reference sequence).

This clonotype has only a few counts. This chain joins TRBV20-1 and TRBJ1-3, with TRBD1 identical over 9 bases. The CDR3 runs 15 residues. Germline V gives CDR1 DFQATT, CDR2 SNEGSKA (reference sequence). V was clipped by 2 bases and J by 4 bases; unmatched bases: 6. Here the CDR3 DNA reads TGCAGTGCTAGACCGGGACAGGGAACGGGAAACACCATATATTTT. Translation: CSARPGQGTGNTIYF.

The CDR3 region is CASGRLGAGENEQYF. The CDR3 bases are TGTGCCAGCGGGCGGCTCGGAGCGGGGGAAAACGAGCAGTACTTC. The rearrangement links TRBV7-2 to TRBJ2-7; 8 bases are shared with TRBD2. The germline V gene has CDR1 SGHTA and CDR2 FQGNSA. After removal of 8 bases from V and 5 bases from J, the junction contained 14 bases not matched to a gene. This CDR3 comprises 15 residues. The whole variable domain, filled in from reference TRBV7-2 and TRBJ2-7, reads GAGVSQSPSNKVTEKGKDVELRCDPISGHTALYWYRQSLGQGLEFLIYFQGNSAPDKSGLPSDRFSAERTGGSVSTLTIQRTQQEDSAVYLCASGRLGAGENEQYFGPGTRLTVT.

V is TRBV18 and J is TRBJ1-2, with no clear D. CDR3 length: 14 amino acids. V lost 2 bases to trimming and J lost 8 bases, with 15 bases between them. The germline gives CDR1 KGHSH, CDR2 LQKENI. The CDR3 DNA follows: TGTGCCAGCTCACCATTTGCGGTGAGGGAGGGCTACACCTTC. The encoded protein is CASSPFAVREGYTF.

This sequence joins TRBV9 and TRBJ2-1; D is undetermined. V gave up 4 bases and J gave up 7 bases, with 15 bases separating them. Germline V gives CDR1 SGDLS, CDR2 YYNGEE. This CDR3 is built from 14 residues. The CDR3 loop is CASSPWSGENEQFF. CDR3 nucleotides: TGTGCCAGCAGCCCCTGGTCCGGAGAGAATGAGCAGTTCTTC.

The V call is TRBV7-9, the J call TRBJ1-5; no clear D gene. This CDR3 comprises 16 residues. V dropped 2 bases and J dropped 0 bases, with 11 bases sitting between them. Germline assignment: CDR1 SEHNR and CDR2 FQNEAQ (reference sequence). The CDR3 loop is CASSLSGFHSNQPQHF. The CDR3 nucleotides read TGTGCCAGCAGCTTAAGCGGGTTCCATAGCAATCAGCCCCAGCATTTT.

This clonotype was found a few times. The chain is built from TRBV10-3 and TRBJ2-7; perhaps D is TRBD1 or TRBD2 (5 bases each). Trimming removed 0 bases from V and 2 bases from J, with 8 bases in between. Germline loops: CDR1 ENHRY, CDR2 SYGVKD. The CDR3 runs 14 residues. The CDR3 is CAISESRGAYEQYF. The DNA for the CDR3 is TGTGCCATCAGTGAGTCGAGGGGAGCCTACGAGCAGTACTTC.

The CDR3 here is CASSLARQGANTEAFF. CDR3 DNA: TGTGCCAGCAGCTTAGCCCGACAGGGTGCGAACACTGAAGCTTTCTTT. The rearrangement links TRBV7-2 to TRBJ1-1, with 7 nucleotides matching TRBD1. The V and J ends lost 0 bases and 1 base, in that order; junction bases with no gene match: 5. Germline values: CDR1 SGHTA, CDR2 FQGNSA. The CDR3 spans 16 residues.

This clonotype was detected only a few times. CDR3: CASSPVGLAGGLYNEQFF. The CDR3 DNA is TGTGCCAGCAGCCCCGTGGGACTAGCGGGGGGGCTTTACAATGAGCAGTTCTTC. The chain is built from TRBV7-6 and TRBJ2-1, with 16 bases lining up with TRBD2. This CDR3 region has 18 residues. Germline V gene data show CDR1 as SGHVS and CDR2 as FNYEAQ. Unmatched junction bases numbered 8, after V lost 5 bases and J lost 4 bases.

This clonotype has a handful of counts. V usage is TRBV5-1 and J usage is TRBJ1-1; D may be TRBD1 (5 bases). Germline V gives CDR1 SGHRS, CDR2 YFSETQ. The CDR3 is made up of 13 amino acids. The V end was cut by 0 bases, the J end by 8 bases, with 11 bases between. CDR3 region: CASSLAYGTEAFF. The CDR3 bases are TGCGCCAGCAGCTTGGCCTACGGGACGGAAGCTTTCTTT. The full variable domain, with the rest looked up from reference TRBV5-1 and TRBJ1-1, is KAGVTQTPRYLIKTRGQQVTLSCSPISGHRSVSWYQQTPGQGLQFLFEYFSETQRNKGNFPGRFSGRQFSNSRSEMNVSTLELGDSALYLCASSLAYGTEAFFGQGTRLTVV.

The chain joins TRBV11-3 to TRBJ2-2; D possibly uses TRBD1 or TRBD2 (5 bases each). The CDR3 is made up of 15 amino acids. Per germline, CDR1 SGHNT and CDR2 YENEEA. V was shortened by 5 bases and J by 6 bases, with 16 bases between the two germline ends. The CDR3 region has the DNA TGTGCCAGCAGCGGGGCGGTCGGGGAGTCCGGGGAGCTGTTTTTT. Its protein is CASSGAVGESGELFF.

This clonotype was seen more than once but under ten times. The V gene is TRBV20-1, the J gene TRBJ2-1; 10 nucleotides agree with TRBD2. The CDR3 contains 14 residues. Germline values: CDR1 DFQATT, CDR2 SNEGSKA (reference sequence). Trimming at V came to 2 bases and at J to 9 bases, leaving 7 bases not matched to a gene. The CDR3 loop is CSARFGTSVGEQFF. Here the CDR3 DNA reads TGCAGTGCTAGATTTGGGACTAGCGTTGGTGAGCAGTTCTTC.

The chain recombines TRBV9 with TRBJ1-1; a weak D match, TRBD1 (5 bases). Germline CDR1 SGDLS, CDR2 YYNGEE. The V and J ends lost 3 bases and 0 bases respectively, with 15 bases between them. This CDR3 is 16 amino acids long. The CDR3 loop is CASSAGGGGMNTEAFF. Written as DNA, the CDR3 is TGTGCCAGCAGCGCAGGAGGTGGGGGTATGAACACTGAAGCTTTCTTT.

This chain uses TRBV6-2 or TRBV6-3 with TRBJ1-5; 7 bases are a match to TRBD1. Germline loops: CDR1 MNHEY, CDR2 SVGEGT. The CDR3 has 11 residues. Trimming removed 8 bases from V and 10 bases from J; junction bases left unmatched: 5. Written as DNA, the CDR3 is TGTGCCAGCGGGCAGGGGGGTCCCCAGCATTTT. Translating it yields CASGQGGPQHF.

This clonotype was detected only a few times. The chain carries TRBV5-1 and TRBJ2-1; 8 positions match TRBD1. Germline CDR1 SGHRS, CDR2 YFSETQ. CDR3 length: 15 amino acids. Trimming cost V 5 bases and J 9 bases; bases outside gene matches: 13. CDR3 residues: CASSSSPGTGIEQFF. The CDR3 coding sequence is TGCGCCAGCAGTTCCTCCCCCGGGACAGGTATTGAGCAGTTCTTC.

In this sample, this clonotype turned up a few times. For the CDR3, the DNA is TGTGCCAGCAGCTTAGTAGGGACTAGCTACGCCGGGGAGCTGTTTTTT. This gives the protein CASSLVGTSYAGELFF. The chain has TRBV7-2 and TRBJ2-2, with TRBD2 identical over 9 bases. CDR1 is SGHTA, CDR2 FQGNSA, per germline. This CDR3 is built from 16 residues. V was clipped by 1 base and J by 6 bases; unmatched bases: 6.